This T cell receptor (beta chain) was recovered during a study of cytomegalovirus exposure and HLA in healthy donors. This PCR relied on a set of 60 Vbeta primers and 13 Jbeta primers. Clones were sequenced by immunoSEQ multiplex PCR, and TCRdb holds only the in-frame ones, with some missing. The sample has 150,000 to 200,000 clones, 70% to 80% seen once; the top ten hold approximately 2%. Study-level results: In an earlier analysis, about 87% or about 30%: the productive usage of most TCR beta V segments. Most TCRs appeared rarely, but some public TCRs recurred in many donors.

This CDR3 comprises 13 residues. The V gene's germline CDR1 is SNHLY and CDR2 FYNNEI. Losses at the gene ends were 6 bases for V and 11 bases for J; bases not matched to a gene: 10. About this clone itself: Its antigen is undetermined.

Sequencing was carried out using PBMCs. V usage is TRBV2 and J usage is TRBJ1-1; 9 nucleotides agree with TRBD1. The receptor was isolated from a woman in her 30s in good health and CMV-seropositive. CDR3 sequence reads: CASSQGDRVRAFF. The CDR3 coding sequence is TGTGCCAGCAGCCAAGGGGACAGGGTGCGCGCTTTCTTT.